What follows are 25 T cell receptor beta chains derived from one specimen sequenced in a study of spatial heterogeneity in lung cancer. Time point defined: sample taken at primary tumor resection. TCRdb reprocessed the 5' RACE reads with MiXCR, giving one entry per CDR3 protein. The sample has 2,500 to 4,000 distinct CDR3 sequences, 4.7% seen once. The sequenced sample was normal lung tissue next to the tumor, obtained at surgery. The origin of the receptors is a male donor with early-stage non-small cell lung cancer.

This clonotype qualifies as large. The chain links TRBV29-1 to TRBJ2-3, with 8 bases that match TRBD2. The germline V gene encodes CDR1 SQVTM and CDR2 ANQGSEA. This CDR3 comprises 16 residues. Trimming took 2 bases from V and 3 from J; bases not matched to a gene: 10. CDR3 coding DNA: TGCAGCGTTGAAAAGAGTAGCGGGATACGGACAGATACGCAGTATTTT. This codes for CSVEKSSGIRTDTQYF.

Relative to its sample, this clonotype is medium-sized. The V gene is TRBV5-1, the J gene TRBJ1-4, with D perhaps TRBD1 (5 bases). The V gene lost 4 bases and the J gene lost 0 bases, with 10 bases spanning the gap. This CDR3 comprises 15 residues. The germline V gene has CDR1 SGHRS and CDR2 YFSETQ. The DNA for the CDR3 is TGCGCCAGCAGCCCATGGGGGGCAACTAATGAAAAACTGTTTTTT. It codes for CASSPWGATNEKLFF.

Sample share makes this clonotype medium-sized. The chain links TRBV7-6 to TRBJ1-5; D is unresolved. CDR1 is SGHVS and CDR2 is FNYEAQ in the germline V gene. The length of the CDR3 is 13 residues. Trimming stripped 0 bases from V and 7 bases from J, with 7 bases between. The CDR3 region is CASSLANDQPQHF. The CDR3 DNA sequence: TGTGCCAGCAGCTTAGCGAATGACCAGCCCCAGCATTTT.

This clonotype came up a few times. A read error may produce the germline difference seen at one junction end. The chain links TRBV15 to TRBJ2-7; D may be TRBD1 or TRBD2 (5 bases each). Per the germline V gene, CDR1 is LNHNV and CDR2 is YYDKDF (reference sequence). CDR3 length: 11 residues. In nucleotides, the CDR3 is TGTACCACCAGCAGGGACGGCGAGCAGTACTTC. Translation: CTTSRDGEQYF.

In this sample, this clonotype turned up a few times. Since the CDR3 does not end with the conserved phenylalanine or tryptophan, this likely comes from a read error. V gene TRBV20-1 combines with J gene TRBJ2-7; tentative D call: TRBD2 (6 bases). V was shortened by 2 bases and J by 8 bases, with 19 bases between the two germline ends. CDR3 length: 14 residues. CDR1 is DFQATT and CDR2 is SNEGSKA in the germline V gene (reference sequence). The CDR3 spells CSARPPEGSRKQYL. CDR3 bases: TGCAGTGCTAGACCCCCGGAGGGGAGTCGCAAGCAGTACCTC.

At least ten counts were recorded for this clonotype. The chain recombines TRBV29-1 with TRBJ2-1; 7 bases agree with TRBD2. Germline V gives CDR1 SQVTM, CDR2 ANQGSEA. The CDR3 is 14 amino acids. V lost 1 base, J lost 6 bases, and 6 bases stayed unmatched. CDR3 sequence: CSVEGTRGANEQFF. The CDR3 bases are TGCAGCGTTGAAGGGACTAGAGGCGCCAATGAGCAGTTCTTC.

In its sample, this clonotype is medium-sized. This rearrangement joins TRBV19 to TRBJ2-2; D is ambiguous. With 5 bases removed from V and 7 bases from J, the gap between germline ends came to 8 bases. CDR3 length: 12 residues. Germline V gene sequence: CDR1 LNHDA, CDR2 SQIVND (reference sequence). CDR3 sequence: CASSPPGGELFF. In DNA form, the CDR3 reads TGTGCCAGTAGTCCACCTGGCGGGGAGCTGTTTTTT.

By sample share, this clonotype is medium-sized. The rearrangement links TRBV10-3 to TRBJ1-4, with D uncertain. V lost 2 bases and J lost 3, with 7 bases in between. Per germline, CDR1 ENHRY and CDR2 SYGVKD. The CDR3 is 14 amino acids. CDR3 residues: CAISEARPNEKLFF. CDR3 DNA sequence: TGTGCCATCAGTGAGGCGAGGCCTAATGAAAAACTGTTTTTT.

By its share, this clonotype is medium-sized. The rearrangement joins TRBV12-5 to TRBJ2-7; no firm D call. In germline, CDR1 is LGHNT, CDR2 FRNRAP. This CDR3 has 12 amino acids. V dropped 2 bases and J dropped 7 bases, with 9 bases sitting between them. This chain's CDR3 is CASGLLMGEQYF. The CDR3 DNA sequence: TGTGCTAGTGGTTTGCTAATGGGGGAGCAGTACTTC.

The CDR3 loop reads CASSLAPGDGYGYTF. CDR3 DNA sequence: TGTGCCAGCAGCTTAGCGCCGGGGGACGGCTATGGCTACACCTTC. The rearrangement uses TRBV7-2 and TRBJ1-2; D might be TRBD1 (5 bases). Germline V CDR1 and CDR2: SGHTA, FQGNSA. The CDR3 spans 15 residues. V was pared by 0 bases and J by 4 bases, with 12 bases between. The full variable domain, rest sourced from reference TRBV7-2 and TRBJ1-2, is GAGVSQSPSNKVTEKGKDVELRCDPISGHTALYWYRQSLGQGLEFLIYFQGNSAPDKSGLPSDRFSAERTGGSVSTLTIQRTQQEDSAVYLCASSLAPGDGYGYTFGSGTRLTVV.

This clonotype counts as large. J is TRBJ2-2 and V is TRBV6-1, with 8 bases lining up with TRBD1. Germline loops: CDR1 MNHNS, CDR2 SASEGT. CDR3 length: 16 residues. Trimming cost V 5 bases and J 4 bases; bases outside gene matches: 9. CDR3 residues: CASSYGQGMGTGELFF. The CDR3 region has the DNA TGTGCCAGCAGTTACGGACAGGGTATGGGCACCGGGGAGCTGTTTTTT.

There are many counts of this clonotype. V usage is TRBV7-2 and J usage is TRBJ2-2; D is ambiguous. The V and J ends lost 5 bases and 14 bases respectively, with 15 bases between them. The germline V gene has CDR1 SGHTA and CDR2 FQGNSA. The CDR3 runs to 12 residues. This CDR3 is CASSPMGNFLFF. The CDR3 DNA sequence: TGTGCCAGCAGCCCAATGGGGAATTTTCTGTTTTTT.

This clonotype is deemed medium-sized. The V and J genes are TRBV27 and TRBJ1-2; possible D gene TRBD1, 5 bases. CDR1 and CDR2 from the germline V gene are MNHEY and SMNVEV (reference sequence). The CDR3 totals 15 residues. Trimming left V 2 bases short and J 4 bases short, with 14 bases between. CDR3 in DNA: TGTGCCAGCAGTTTACGTCCCGGGACCCTCTATGGCTACACCTTC. It translates to CASSLRPGTLYGYTF.

CDR3 loop: CASRTSGSETQYF. The CDR3 region has the DNA TGTGCCAGCAGGACTAGCGGCTCTGAGACCCAGTACTTC. The J gene is TRBJ2-5, the V gene TRBV6-2 or TRBV6-3; TRBD2 matches at 9 bases. Trimming at V came to 6 bases and at J to 5 bases, leaving 4 bases not matched to a gene. The CDR3 sequence is 13 residues long. In germline, CDR1 is MNHEY, CDR2 SVGEGT.

This clonotype is categorized as medium-sized. The chain employs TRBV7-9 and TRBJ2-1; TRBD2 matches 7 bases. The CDR3 has 16 residues. J was trimmed by 0 bases and V by 1 base; bases with no gene match: 3. In germline, CDR1 is SEHNR, CDR2 FQNEAQ (reference sequence). This chain's CDR3 is CASSLVSGPSYNEQFF. The CDR3 nucleotides are TGTGCCAGCAGCTTAGTTAGCGGGCCCTCCTACAATGAGCAGTTCTTC.

In its sample, this clonotype ranks as medium-sized (0.01 to 0.1%). V gene TRBV20-1 combines with J gene TRBJ2-3; 12 positions agree with TRBD2. The CDR3 is made up of 16 amino acids. With 3 bases clipped from V and 2 bases from J, the junction kept 6 bases outside the gene matches. Germline V CDR1 and CDR2: DFQATT, SNEGSKA (reference sequence). The CDR3 here is CSASSSSGRATDTQYF. DNA for the CDR3: TGCAGTGCTAGCTCCTCTAGCGGGAGGGCCACAGATACGCAGTATTTT.

This clonotype is categorized as medium-sized (0.01 to 0.1%). This chain uses TRBV5-5 with TRBJ1-4; D is perhaps TRBD1 (5 bases). Trimming took 4 bases from V and 8 from J, leaving 18 bases between them. The germline V gene has CDR1 SGHKS and CDR2 YYEKEE (reference sequence). CDR3 length: 15 amino acids. The CDR3 nucleotides read TGTGCCAGCAGCCAAAGAGGGGCGAGGATCGAAAAACTGTTTTTT. Its protein is CASSQRGARIEKLFF.

Judged by abundance, this clonotype is medium-sized. One end of the junction varies from germline; a read error may be responsible. The chain links TRBV2 to TRBJ2-7; possibly TRBD2 for D (5 bases). The CDR3 has 13 amino acids. Looked up from germline, CDR1 is SNHLY and CDR2 is FYNNEI. CDR3 loop: CASRPAMAGVLHF. The CDR3 DNA sequence: TGTGCCAGCAGGCCAGCGATGGCGGGTGTCTTGCACTTC.

Many counts were recorded for this clonotype. The genes are TRBV5-6 and TRBJ2-5; 8 bases fit TRBD2. The germline gives CDR1 SGHDT, CDR2 YYEEEE. The CDR3 extends over 14 amino acids. Unmatched junction bases numbered 5, after V lost 2 bases and J lost 5 bases. CDR3 in DNA: TGTGCCAGCAGCTTAGCGGGAGTCGTTGAGACCCAGTACTTC. This translates into CASSLAGVVETQYF.

By frequency in the sample, this clonotype is medium-sized (0.01 to 0.1%). The rearrangement joins TRBV6-2 or TRBV6-3 to TRBJ2-5; D is uncertain. The CDR3 is 12 amino acids. Trimming cost V 4 bases and J 4 bases, with 7 bases left between them. From germline, CDR1 is MNHEY and CDR2 SVGEGT. CDR3 sequence: CASSLGTETQYF. Written as DNA, the CDR3 is TGTGCCAGCAGTTTGGGCACAGAGACCCAGTACTTC.

In this sample, this clonotype turned up many times. V gene TRBV2 combines with J gene TRBJ2-1; 10 nucleotides agree with TRBD2. The CDR3 extends over 14 amino acids. Trimming removed 7 bases from V and 7 bases from J; junction bases left unmatched: 7. Germline CDR1 reads SNHLY; CDR2 reads FYNNEI. In nucleotides, the CDR3 is TGTGCCAGCAATACCCTAGCGGGGGCGAATGAGCAGTTCTTC. Its protein is CASNTLAGANEQFF.

By sample share, this clonotype is medium-sized. The chain combines TRBV20-1 with TRBJ2-7; TRBD2 agrees at 11 bases. This CDR3 is 17 amino acids long. V lost 0 bases and J lost 6; bases outside the gene matches: 13. Germline CDR1 reads DFQATT; CDR2 reads SNEGSKA (reference sequence). Here the CDR3 reads CSARDTSGRPLAGEQYF. The CDR3 region has the DNA TGCAGTGCTAGAGATACTAGCGGGAGACCGTTAGCCGGCGAGCAGTACTTC.

This clonotype is medium-sized (0.01 to 0.1%) by share. The chain joins TRBV6-5 to TRBJ2-7; TRBD1 matches 7 bases. CDR1 is MNHEY and CDR2 is SVGAGI in the germline V gene. CDR3 length equals 14 residues. V shed 6 bases and J 3 bases; nucleotides not matched to a gene: 8. The CDR3 here is CASSPDRYYYEQYF. CDR3 nucleotides: TGTGCCAGCAGCCCGGACAGGTACTACTACGAGCAGTACTTC.

This clonotype showed up many times. The chain has TRBV23-1 and TRBJ2-6; D may be TRBD2 (6 bases). TRBV23-1 is identified as an open reading frame with a role that is uncertain. The CDR3 contains 17 residues. Trimming removed 4 bases at V and 0 bases at J, with 13 bases between. The CDR3 is CASSRGTSGSGANVLTF. The CDR3 coding sequence is TGCGCCAGCAGTCGGGGGACTTCCGGCTCTGGGGCCAACGTCCTGACTTTC.

By share of the sample, this clonotype is medium-sized. This chain uses TRBV7-8 with TRBJ2-5; TRBD1 matches at 12 bases. Unmatched junction bases numbered 5, after V lost 4 bases and J lost 5 bases. The CDR3 has 15 amino acids. In germline, CDR1 is SGHVS, CDR2 FQNEAQ. CDR3 residues: CASSSGTGGGETQYF. For the CDR3, the DNA is TGTGCCAGCAGCTCCGGGACAGGGGGCGGGGAGACCCAGTACTTC.